A single sample is the source of the 20 T cell receptor beta chains below, sequenced in a study of cytomegalovirus exposure and HLA in healthy donors. A multiplex PCR was run with 60 Vbeta primers and 13 Jbeta primers. The repertoire was sequenced with immunoSEQ multiplex PCR; TCRdb's copy has only in-frame clones and lacks some. This repertoire shows about 130,000 clones, about 78% found once; its top ten account for approximately 4%. Sequenced material: PBMCs. All receptors derive from a man between 45 and 60 years old in good health and CMV-seropositive.

The V gene is TRBV6-5, the J gene TRBJ1-4; 9 nucleotides line up with TRBD1. V was clipped by 4 bases and J by 8 bases; unmatched bases: 8. The CDR3 is 15 amino acids. CDR1 is MNHEY, CDR2 SVGAGI, per germline. CDR3 sequence: CASSFLGQGGEKLFF. The CDR3 DNA sequence: TGTGCCAGCAGTTTCTTGGGACAGGGAGGGGAAAAACTGTTTTTT.

CDR3 in DNA: TGTGCCAGCAGGCCGACAGCCCTGGGCACTGAAGCTTTCTTT. Translated, it gives CASRPTALGTEAFF. J is TRBJ1-1 and V is TRBV2; D is perhaps TRBD1 (5 bases). The CDR3 spans 14 residues. V lost 6 bases, J lost 4 bases, and 15 bases lay in between. Germline CDR1 is SNHLY and CDR2 is FYNNEI.

V is TRBV7-9 and J is TRBJ2-1, with D possibly being TRBD2 (6 bases). Germline CDR1 is SEHNR and CDR2 is FQNEAQ (reference sequence). V was cut by 7 bases and J by 6 bases, with 7 bases left in between. CDR3 length: 11 amino acids. CDR3 sequence (DNA): TGTGCCAGCAACGGGGGCAATGAGCAGTTCTTC. This encodes CASNGGNEQFF.

A few counts support this clone. The chain couples TRBV19 to TRBJ2-1, with TRBD2 matching 13 bases. The CDR3 has 16 amino acids. Unmatched junction bases numbered 4, after V lost 3 bases and J lost 5 bases. The germline CDR1 and CDR2 sequences are LNHDA and SQIVND (reference sequence). The CDR3 sequence: CASSIHGTSGNNEQFF. The DNA for the CDR3 is TGTGCCAGTAGTATCCACGGGACTAGCGGGAACAATGAGCAGTTCTTC.

V and J are TRBV5-6 and TRBJ1-1, with D possibly matching TRBD1 (5 bases). CDR1 is SGHDT, CDR2 YYEEEE, per germline. The CDR3 loop spans 15 amino acids. Trimming removed 0 bases from V and 7 bases from J, with 16 bases in between. The CDR3 region is CASSLVSVQGGEAFF. The CDR3 DNA sequence: TGTGCCAGCAGCTTGGTTTCGGTCCAGGGCGGTGAAGCTTTCTTT. The full variable domain, in which reference TRBV5-6 and TRBJ1-1 provide the parts outside the CDR3, is DAGVTQSPTHLIKTRGQQVTLRCSPKSGHDTVSWYQQALGQGPQFIFQYYEEEERQRGNFPDRFSGHQFPNYSSELNVNALLLGDSALYLCASSLVSVQGGEAFFGQGTRLTVV.

The chain employs TRBV11-3 and TRBJ2-1; 11 bases line up with TRBD1. Germline CDR1 and CDR2: SGHNT and YENEEA. The CDR3 is 15 amino acids. J gave up 5 bases and V 5 bases, and 5 bases lay outside the gene matches. CDR3 nucleotides: TGTGCCAGCAGCCCGGACAGGGGGCGCGACAATGAGCAGTTCTTC. Protein: CASSPDRGRDNEQFF.

The J gene is TRBJ1-4, the V gene TRBV9, with a weak D call TRBD1 (5 bases). Germline CDR1 SGDLS, CDR2 YYNGEE. Trimming took 2 bases from V and 8 from J, leaving 16 bases between them. The CDR3 has 15 residues. CDR3 sequence (DNA): TGTGCCAGCAGCGTCTCAAGGGGAGGTGGGGAAAAACTGTTTTTT. Protein sequence: CASSVSRGGGEKLFF.

This clone has a handful of counts. This chain joins TRBV5-1 and TRBJ1-1; weak D call: TRBD1 (5 bases). V was shortened by 0 bases and J by 5 bases, with 11 bases between the two germline ends. The CDR3 contains 14 residues. Germline values: CDR1 SGHRS, CDR2 YFSETQ. CDR3 protein: CASSLGAGRTEAFF. The CDR3 DNA reads TGCGCCAGCAGCTTGGGAGCAGGGAGGACTGAAGCTTTCTTT.

This clone was detected once. The chain carries TRBV10-3 and TRBJ1-3; D not resolved. This CDR3 has 14 residues. Trimming took 7 bases from V and 9 from J, leaving 19 bases between them. Germline-derived CDR1 and CDR2 are ENHRY and SYGVKD. CDR3 region: CAIKAPVFEGTIYF. CDR3 DNA sequence: TGTGCCATCAAGGCCCCGGTCTTTGAGGGCACCATATATTTT.

The genes are TRBV7-9 and TRBJ1-4, with 7 bases identical to TRBD1. This CDR3 is 14 amino acids long. The V segment lost 5 bases and the J segment 4 bases; nucleotides outside the gene matches: 4. Germline V gives CDR1 SEHNR, CDR2 FQNEAQ (reference sequence). In nucleotides, the CDR3 is TGTGCCAGCAGCCCGGGACAGTTTAATGAAAAACTGTTTTTT. Amino acid sequence: CASSPGQFNEKLFF.

V is TRBV15 and J is TRBJ2-3, with 11 nucleotides matching TRBD1. Trimming at V came to 3 bases and at J to 5 bases, leaving 4 bases not matched to a gene. Looked up from germline, CDR1 is LNHNV and CDR2 is YYDKDF (reference sequence). This CDR3 spans 15 amino acids. DNA for the CDR3: TGTGCCACCAGCAGCGGACAGGGGGCGCAAGATACGCAGTATTTT. It is translated as CATSSGQGAQDTQYF. Supplemented by reference TRBV15 and TRBJ2-3, the full variable domain reads DAMVIQNPRYQVTQFGKPVTLSCSQTLNHNVMYWYQQKSSQAPKLLFHYYDKDFNNEADTPDNFQSRRPNTSFCFLDIRSPGLGDTAMYLCATSSGQGAQDTQYFGPGTRLTVL.

The V call is TRBV7-9, the J call TRBJ2-5, with a possible D match to TRBD2 (6 bases). The J call is uncertain, as TRBJ2-7 better fits the DNA end. Looked up from germline, CDR1 is SEHNR and CDR2 is FQNEAQ (reference sequence). CDR3 length equals 16 residues. The CDR3 here is CASSSLRDFISYEQYF. CDR3 DNA sequence: TGTGCCAGCAGCTCATTGAGGGACTTCATATCCTACGAGCAGTACTTC.

This clone was observed a single time. The chain is built from TRBV18 and TRBJ1-2; D unclear. The CDR3 sequence is 14 residues long. Germline lookup yields CDR1 KGHSH and CDR2 LQKENI. The V and J ends lost 3 bases and 2 bases respectively, with 10 bases between them. CDR3 loop: CASSPPGRNYGYTF. The CDR3 DNA sequence: TGTGCCAGCTCACCTCCAGGCAGAAACTATGGCTACACCTTC.

The chain is built from TRBV6-5 and TRBJ2-7, with TRBD1 matching over 12 bases. This CDR3 spans 15 amino acids. The J segment lost 4 bases and the V segment lost 2 bases, leaving 3 bases of the junction unmatched. Germline V gene data show CDR1 as MNHEY and CDR2 as SVGAGI. The CDR3 DNA is TGTGCCAGCAGTTACGGGACAGGGGGCATGTACGAGCAGTACTTC. Encoded protein: CASSYGTGGMYEQYF.

The chain combines TRBV10-2 with TRBJ1-3; D gene unclear. The V end lost 11 bases, the J end lost 3 bases, and 17 bases lay between the germline ends. Germline loops: CDR1 WSHSY, CDR2 SAAADI. The CDR3 is 14 residues long. In DNA form, the CDR3 reads TGCGCCGCTCGGGCGGGAACTATTGGAAACACCATATATTTT. Translating gives CAARAGTIGNTIYF.

This clone has only one observation. This chain links TRBV7-9 with TRBJ1-1, with D unclear. Trimming left V 3 bases short and J 5 bases short, with 7 bases between. CDR3 size: 12 residues. The germline V gene encodes CDR1 SEHNR and CDR2 FQNEAQ (reference sequence). Here the CDR3 DNA reads TGTGCCAGCAGCTTCGGGGTGACTGAAGCTTTCTTT. It translates to CASSFGVTEAFF.

The chain's CDR3 is CASSFKQGESVQPQHF. The DNA for the CDR3 is TGTGCCAGCAGCTTCAAGCAGGGGGAGTCTGTTCAGCCCCAGCATTTT. The chain recombines TRBV2 with TRBJ1-5, with 7 bases that match TRBD1. V was clipped by 6 bases and J by 6 bases; unmatched bases: 14. Germline V gene lookup returns CDR1 SNHLY and CDR2 FYNNEI. This CDR3 is built from 16 residues.

The gene calls are TRBV6-5 and TRBJ1-3; 11 bases fit TRBD1. Unmatched junction bases numbered 7, after V lost 6 bases and J lost 6 bases. Germline V CDR1 and CDR2: MNHEY, SVGAGI. The CDR3 runs to 15 residues. CDR3 region: CASRSGTGGINTIYF. CDR3 sequence (DNA): TGTGCCAGCAGATCCGGGACAGGGGGTATAAACACCATATATTTT.

This clone appeared a few times. The V and J genes are TRBV2 and TRBJ2-7; the D is unclear. V was trimmed by 2 bases and J by 6 bases, leaving 8 bases between them. CDR1 and CDR2 (germline): SNHLY, FYNNEI. The CDR3 extends over 12 amino acids. CDR3 residues: CASSELGSEQYF. The CDR3 DNA reads TGTGCCAGCAGTGAACTGGGCTCCGAGCAGTACTTC.

The V call is TRBV7-9, the J call TRBJ2-4; unclear D gene. V was trimmed by 3 bases and J by 0 bases, leaving 12 bases between them. This CDR3 spans 16 amino acids. The germline V gene has CDR1 SEHNR and CDR2 FQNEAQ (reference sequence). The DNA of the CDR3 is TGTGCCAGCAGCTTTACAGAGAACCTAGCCAAAAACATTCAGTACTTC. This translates into CASSFTENLAKNIQYF.